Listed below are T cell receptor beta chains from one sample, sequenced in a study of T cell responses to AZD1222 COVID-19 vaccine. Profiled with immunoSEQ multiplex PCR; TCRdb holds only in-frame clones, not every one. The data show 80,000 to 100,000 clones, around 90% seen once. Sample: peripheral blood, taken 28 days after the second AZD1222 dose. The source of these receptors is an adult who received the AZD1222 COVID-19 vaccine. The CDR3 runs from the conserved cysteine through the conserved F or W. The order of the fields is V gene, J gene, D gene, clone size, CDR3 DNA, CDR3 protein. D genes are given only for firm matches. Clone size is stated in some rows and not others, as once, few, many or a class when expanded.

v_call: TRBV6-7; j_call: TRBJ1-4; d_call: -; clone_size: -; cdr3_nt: TGTCCTGGAGAAAAACTGTTTTTT; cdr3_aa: CPGEKLFF
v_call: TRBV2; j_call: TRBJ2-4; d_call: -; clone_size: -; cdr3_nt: TGTGCCAGCAGTGATCCGGGAGCCAAAAACATTCAGTACTTC; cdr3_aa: CASSDPGAKNIQYF
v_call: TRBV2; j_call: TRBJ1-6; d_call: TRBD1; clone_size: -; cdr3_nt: TGTGCCAGCAGTGAGTCAGGGGGCTATAATTCACCCCTCCACTTT; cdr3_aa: CASSESGGYNSPLHF
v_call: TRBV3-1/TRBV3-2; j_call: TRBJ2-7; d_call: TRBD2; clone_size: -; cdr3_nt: TGTGCCAGCAGCCAAGATCGGCGGGGGGGCGGCGAGCAGTACTTC; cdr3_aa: CASSQDRRGGGEQYF
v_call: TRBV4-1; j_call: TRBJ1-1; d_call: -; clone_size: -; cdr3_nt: TGCGCCAGCAGCCAAGATAAGCGGGGCACTGAAGCTTTCTTT; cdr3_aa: CASSQDKRGTEAFF
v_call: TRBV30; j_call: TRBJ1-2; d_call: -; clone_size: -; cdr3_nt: TGTGCCTGGAAAATGGGTCAGGGAAACTATGGCTACACCTTC; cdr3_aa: CAWKMGQGNYGYTF
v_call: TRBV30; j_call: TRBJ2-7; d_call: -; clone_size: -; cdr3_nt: TGTGCCTGGAGTGCCGTGGGCGAGCAGTACTTC; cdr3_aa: CAWSAVGEQYF
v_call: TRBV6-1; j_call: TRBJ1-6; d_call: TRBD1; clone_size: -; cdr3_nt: TGTGCCAGCAGTTCTGGACAGGGAGCGCCCCTCCACTTT; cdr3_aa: CASSSGQGAPLHF
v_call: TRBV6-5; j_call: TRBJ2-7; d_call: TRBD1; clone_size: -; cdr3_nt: TGTGCCAGCAGACAGACAGGGCTTGCAAACGAGCAGTACTTC; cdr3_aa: CASRQTGLANEQYF
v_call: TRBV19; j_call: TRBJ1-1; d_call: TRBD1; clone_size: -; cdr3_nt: TGTGCCAGTAGGACCGGGACAGGGGGGCCTTCCGAAGCTTTCTTT; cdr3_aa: CASRTGTGGPSEAFF
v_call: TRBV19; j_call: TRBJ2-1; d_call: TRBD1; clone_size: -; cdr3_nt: TGTGCCAGTAGTGACCCGGGACAGGGGGCTTGGAATGAGCAGTTCTTC; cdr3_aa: CASSDPGQGAWNEQFF
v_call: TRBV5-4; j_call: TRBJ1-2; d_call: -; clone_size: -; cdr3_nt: TGTGCCAGCAGCTTACCGAATCGACAAGACACCTTC; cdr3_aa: CASSLPNRQDTF
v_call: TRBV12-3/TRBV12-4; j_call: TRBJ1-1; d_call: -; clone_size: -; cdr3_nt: TGTGCCAGCAGTTTCGGGAGATGGGGAGCTTTCTTT; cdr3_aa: CASSFGRWGAFF
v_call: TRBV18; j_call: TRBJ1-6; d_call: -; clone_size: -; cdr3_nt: TGTGCCAGCTCACCAAATTCAGGGAATAATTCACCCCTCCACTTT; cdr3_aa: CASSPNSGNNSPLHF
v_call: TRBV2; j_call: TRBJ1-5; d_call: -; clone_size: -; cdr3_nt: TGTGCCAGCAGTCCCGGGGCCAATCAGCCCCAGCATTTT; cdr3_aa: CASSPGANQPQHF
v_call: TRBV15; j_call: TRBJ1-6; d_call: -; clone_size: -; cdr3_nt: TGTGCCACTTCACCCCAGACTGATAATTCACCCCTCCACTTT; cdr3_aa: CATSPQTDNSPLHF
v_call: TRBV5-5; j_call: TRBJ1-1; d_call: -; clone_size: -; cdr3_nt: TGTGCCAGCAGTTACAGGAACACTGAAGCTTTCTTT; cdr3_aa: CASSYRNTEAFF
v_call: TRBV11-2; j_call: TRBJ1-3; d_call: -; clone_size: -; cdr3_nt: TGTGCCAGCAGCTTAGGAGGGGGTACTGGAAACACCATATATTTT; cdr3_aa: CASSLGGGTGNTIYF
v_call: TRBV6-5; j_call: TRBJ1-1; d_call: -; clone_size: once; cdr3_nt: TGTGCCAGCAGTTACGACATCGCCAAGATGAACACTGAAGCTTTCTTT; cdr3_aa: CASSYDIAKMNTEAFF
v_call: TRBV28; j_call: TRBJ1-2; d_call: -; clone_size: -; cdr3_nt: TGTGCCAGCAGTTGGGGCGCGCAACACCAGGGCTATGGCTACACCTTC; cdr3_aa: CASSWGAQHQGYGYTF
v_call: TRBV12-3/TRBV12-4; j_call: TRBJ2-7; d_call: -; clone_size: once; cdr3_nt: TGTGCCAGCACAGGGGCGTCCTACGAGCAGTACTTC; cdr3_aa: CASTGASYEQYF
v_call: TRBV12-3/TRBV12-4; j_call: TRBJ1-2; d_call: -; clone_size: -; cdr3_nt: TGTGCCAGCAGTTTTCCCGGGGGAAACGGCTACACCTTC; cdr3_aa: CASSFPGGNGYTF
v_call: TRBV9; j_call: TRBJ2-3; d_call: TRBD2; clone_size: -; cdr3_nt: TGTGCCAGCAGCGTAGTCCCTAGCGGGGACACAGATACGCAGTATTTT; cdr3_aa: CASSVVPSGDTDTQYF
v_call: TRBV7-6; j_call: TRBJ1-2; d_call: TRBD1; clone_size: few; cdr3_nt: TGTGCCAGCAGCCCTCGACAGGGCGGAGGCTACACCTTC; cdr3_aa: CASSPRQGGGYTF
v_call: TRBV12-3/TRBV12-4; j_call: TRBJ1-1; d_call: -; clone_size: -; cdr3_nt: TGTGCCAGCAGTTTAAGCGTGTCTTCTGAAGCTTTCTTT; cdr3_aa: CASSLSVSSEAFF
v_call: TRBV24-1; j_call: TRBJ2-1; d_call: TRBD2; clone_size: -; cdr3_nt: TGTGCCACCAGTGATAGGACTAGCGGGACCTACAATGAGCAGTTCTTC; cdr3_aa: CATSDRTSGTYNEQFF
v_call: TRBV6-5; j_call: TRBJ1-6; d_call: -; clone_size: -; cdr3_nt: TGTGCCAGCGGACAGCGCTCCTATAATTCACCCCTCCACTTT; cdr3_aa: CASGQRSYNSPLHF